These 21 T cell receptor beta chains came from one sample sequenced in a study of blood T cell repertoires in COVID-19. Measured with immunoSEQ multiplex PCR; TCRdb has only the in-frame clones, and not every one. The repertoire has 110,000 to 150,000 clones, about four fifths of them found once; the top ten carry under 15%. The material sequenced was peripheral blood. These receptors all come from a man at least 80 years old with acute or convalescent COVID-19.

The chain couples TRBV5-1 to TRBJ1-5; D not resolved. Trimming took 0 bases from V and 6 from J, leaving 7 bases between them. The CDR3 extends over 13 amino acids. Germline V lookup: CDR1 SGHRS, CDR2 YFSETQ. The chain's CDR3 is CASSLDPGQPQHF. CDR3 coding DNA: TGCGCCAGCAGCTTGGATCCGGGTCAGCCCCAGCATTTT.

The chain links TRBV29-1 to TRBJ2-1, with 7 bases matching TRBD1. Germline values: CDR1 SQVTM, CDR2 ANQGSEA. CDR3 size: 13 residues. Trimming cost V 3 bases and J 4 bases; bases outside gene matches: 3. The CDR3 DNA reads as TGCAGCGTTGATGGGACAGCTTACAATGAGCAGTTCTTC. Translated, it gives CSVDGTAYNEQFF.

The V gene is TRBV15, the J gene TRBJ1-1; TRBD1 aligns across 10 bases. The V gene end was trimmed by 3 bases and the J gene end by 1 base; junction bases not matched to a gene: 2. The CDR3 loop spans 15 amino acids. The germline gives CDR1 LNHNV, CDR2 YYDKDF (reference sequence). This CDR3 reads CATSRGQGTNTEAFF. The CDR3 nucleotides are TGTGCCACCAGCAGGGGACAGGGGACGAACACTGAAGCTTTCTTT.

The rearrangement uses TRBV7-2 and TRBJ2-7, with 7 bases that match TRBD1. The CDR3 is 14 residues long. Germline CDR1 and CDR2: SGHTA and FQGNSA. Germline trimming cut 4 bases from V and 8 bases from J; bases unmatched to any gene: 11. CDR3 coding DNA: TGTGCCAGCAGCTCCAACAGGGGCCCCCCTAAGCAGTACTTC. Protein sequence: CASSSNRGPPKQYF.

This clone turned up a few times. J is TRBJ2-1 and V is TRBV19, with D perhaps matching TRBD2 (7 bases). Germline-derived CDR1 and CDR2 are LNHDA and SQIVND (reference sequence). The CDR3 is 14 residues long. V lost 3 bases, J lost 5 bases, and 11 bases lay in between. This CDR3 is CASSIMGGHNEQFF. The CDR3 DNA is TGTGCCAGTAGTATTATGGGGGGGCACAATGAGCAGTTCTTC.

The chain is built from TRBV18 and TRBJ2-7, with D perhaps matching TRBD1 (6 bases). The CDR3 length is 14 residues. Germline V CDR1 and CDR2: KGHSH, LQKENI. Deletions cut 0 bases from V and 5 bases from J, with 11 bases between. The chain's CDR3 is CASSPPGQRNEQYF. The CDR3 nucleotides are TGTGCCAGCTCACCACCGGGACAAAGAAACGAGCAGTACTTC.

This chain links TRBV7-2 with TRBJ1-3; D gene unclear. This CDR3 contains 16 residues. V lost 2 bases and J lost 5, with 16 bases in between. Per the germline V gene, CDR1 is SGHTA and CDR2 is FQGNSA. CDR3 loop: CASSLYSEMFRNTIYF. Here the CDR3 DNA reads TGTGCCAGCAGCTTATACTCCGAAATGTTTAGAAACACCATATATTTT.

In its sample, this clone was seen a few times. The gene calls are TRBV5-1 and TRBJ1-6, with D possibly TRBD1 on 5 matching bases. Per germline, CDR1 SGHRS and CDR2 YFSETQ. V was clipped by 9 bases and J by 10 bases, with 14 bases between them. This CDR3 is built from 12 residues. CDR3 in amino acids: CAIASGGSPLHF. The CDR3 nucleotides read TGCGCCATCGCATCGGGGGGGTCACCCCTCCACTTT.

In this sample, this clone turned up a few times. The chain has TRBV7-9 and TRBJ1-2; 8 nucleotides align to TRBD1. Germline V CDR1 and CDR2: SEHNR, FQNEAQ (reference sequence). The length of the CDR3 is 13 residues. Unmatched junction bases numbered 2, after V lost 3 bases and J lost 5 bases. This chain's CDR3 is CASSLQGAYGYTF. The CDR3 nucleotides are TGTGCCAGCAGCTTGCAGGGGGCGTATGGCTACACCTTC.

This clone appeared a single time. The genes are TRBV19 and TRBJ2-5; 7 nucleotides line up with TRBD2. In germline, CDR1 is LNHDA, CDR2 SQIVND (reference sequence). CDR3 length equals 14 residues. CDR3 sequence reads: CATSRRGYQETQYF. DNA for the CDR3: TGTGCTACTTCCCGGCGGGGGTACCAAGAGACCCAGTACTTC.

This clone was detected only a few times. J is TRBJ2-1 and V is TRBV5-8; tentatively, D is TRBD2 (7 bases). Trimming took 4 bases from V and 10 from J, leaving 18 bases between them. CDR1 and CDR2 (germline): SGHTS, YDEGEE. The CDR3 consists of 14 residues. DNA of the CDR3: TGTGCCAGCAGCGCGCGGGGGCGGCGAGGGGAGCAGTTCTTC. Encoded protein: CASSARGRRGEQFF.

This sequence joins TRBV2 and TRBJ1-2; no firm D call. The ends were cut back, 3 bases at V and 6 bases at J, with 14 bases in the middle. The germline V gene has CDR1 SNHLY and CDR2 FYNNEI. CDR3 size: 14 residues. Here the CDR3 reads CASSERWRDDGYTF. The CDR3 DNA reads as TGTGCCAGCAGTGAGCGGTGGAGGGATGATGGCTACACCTTC.

The chain recombines TRBV2 with TRBJ1-4, with TRBD1 matching 10 bases. The CDR3 has 12 amino acids. Looked up from germline, CDR1 is SNHLY and CDR2 is FYNNEI. J lost 10 bases, V lost 6 bases, and 2 bases had no gene match. CDR3 nucleotide sequence: TGTGCCAGCAGCCGGGACAGGGGAAAACTGTTTTTT. Translated, it gives CASSRDRGKLFF.

This sequence joins TRBV11-2 and TRBJ2-7; a weak D match, TRBD2 (5 bases). This CDR3 region has 13 residues. Germline CDR1 and CDR2: SGHAT and FQNNGV. The V end was cut by 8 bases, the J end by 0 bases, with 11 bases between. For the CDR3, the DNA is TGTGCCAGCTCGAGCGACTACTCCTACGAGCAGTACTTC. Encoded protein: CASSSDYSYEQYF.

The rearrangement uses TRBV18 and TRBJ1-2; 8 nucleotides agree with TRBD1. Germline CDR1 and CDR2: KGHSH and LQKENI. The CDR3 runs 17 residues. Trimming removed 2 bases from V and 0 bases from J; junction bases left unmatched: 8. The CDR3 sequence: CASSPETGDLANYGYTF. The CDR3 DNA is TGTGCCAGCTCACCAGAGACAGGGGATCTTGCTAACTATGGCTACACCTTC. Looking up the rest from reference TRBV18 and TRBJ1-2 gives the full variable domain: NAGVMQNPRHLVRRRGQEARLRCSPMKGHSHVYWYRQLPEEGLKFMVYLQKENIIDESGMPKERFSAEFPKEGPSILRIQQVVRGDSAAYFCASSPETGDLANYGYTFGSGTRLTVV.

This sequence joins TRBV7-9 and TRBJ1-6; 7 bases are shared with TRBD1. In germline, CDR1 is SEHNR, CDR2 FQNEAQ (reference sequence). Trimming at V came to 3 bases and at J to 2 bases, leaving 4 bases not matched to a gene. The CDR3 has 16 amino acids. CDR3 in amino acids: CASSFPGGAYNSPLHF. CDR3 sequence (DNA): TGTGCCAGCAGCTTCCCAGGGGGAGCCTATAATTCACCCCTCCACTTT.

J is TRBJ1-1 and V is TRBV6-5; 8 bases are a match to TRBD1. V lost 6 bases, J lost 8 bases, and 11 bases stayed unmatched. The CDR3 runs to 14 residues. Germline CDR1 MNHEY, CDR2 SVGAGI. CDR3 amino acids: CASSSGQGWGEAFF. The CDR3 DNA reads as TGTGCCAGCAGCTCCGGACAGGGATGGGGGGAAGCTTTCTTT.

This clone is a singleton in its sample. The chain carries TRBV6-5 and TRBJ1-6; no firm D call. Germline V CDR1 and CDR2: MNHEY, SVGAGI. The V end was cut by 7 bases, the J end by 2 bases, with 12 bases between. The CDR3 has 15 residues. CDR3: CASTQSEAYNSPLHF. The CDR3 DNA sequence: TGTGCCAGCACGCAGTCGGAGGCCTATAATTCACCCCTCCACTTT.

The chain links TRBV5-4 to TRBJ2-5, with 10 bases lining up with TRBD2. The CDR3 runs 15 residues. Germline values: CDR1 SGHNT, CDR2 YYREEE (reference sequence). Losses at the gene ends were 4 bases for V and 2 bases for J; bases not matched to a gene: 5. In DNA form, the CDR3 reads TGTGCCAGCAGCCGTAGCGGGGGGCCGCAAGAGACCCAGTACTTC. It is translated as CASSRSGGPQETQYF. The whole variable domain, remainder taken from reference TRBV5-4 and TRBJ2-5, is ETGVTQSPTHLIKTRGQQVTLRCSSQSGHNTVSWYQQALGQGPQFIFQYYREEENGRGNFPPRFSGLQFPNYSSELNVNALELDDSALYLCASSRSGGPQETQYFGPGTRLLVL.

The chain recombines TRBV10-3 with TRBJ2-5; weak D call: TRBD2 (5 bases). V was trimmed by 4 bases and J by 1 base, leaving 10 bases between them. CDR1 ENHRY and CDR2 SYGVKD come from the germline V gene. This CDR3 contains 14 residues. This chain's CDR3 is CAISVSDFQETQYF. CDR3 coding DNA: TGTGCCATCAGTGTATCGGACTTCCAAGAGACCCAGTACTTC.

J is TRBJ2-2 and V is TRBV28, with D perhaps TRBD2 (5 bases). The CDR3 is 14 residues long. Trimming left V 5 bases short and J 2 bases short, with 9 bases between. Per germline, CDR1 MDHEN and CDR2 SYDVKM. CDR3 residues: CASSTTRNTGELFF. The CDR3 nucleotides read TGTGCCAGCAGTACCACTAGAAACACCGGGGAGCTGTTTTTT.